This T cell receptor beta chain appears in the sequencing data of a study of shared clonotypes between healthy human individuals. Findings and caveats of the study: Rarefaction gave evidence that sorted-subset sequencing remained incomplete despite large depth. Sharing across a handful of donors was seen in about 5% of naive CD4 clonotypes.

Clones were sequenced by immunoSEQ multiplex PCR, and TCRdb holds only the in-frame ones, with some missing. The sample yields millions of clones, over 85% seen once. Germline loops: CDR1 LNHDA, CDR2 SQIVND (reference sequence). The CDR3 sequence is 16 residues long. With 3 bases removed from V and 0 bases from J, the gap between germline ends came to 14 bases. As to this clone: Its target is not known.

This chain uses TRBV19 with TRBJ1-1, with D perhaps matching TRBD1 (6 bases). This TCR derives from a man younger than 30 in good health. The sample was naive CD4+ T cells sorted from blood. The subset: CD45RA+ positively selected. In DNA form, the CDR3 reads TGTGCCAGTAGTATGTTGGCAGGGGACATGAACACTGAAGCTTTCTTT. It is translated as CASSMLAGDMNTEAFF.